This entry describes one T cell receptor beta chain. This sample was taken from a study of blood T cell repertoires in COVID-19. Study-wide context: PBMCs, B-cell-depleted T cells, or T cells provided the cDNA or gDNA that made up the material.

The germline CDR1 and CDR2 sequences are SNHLY and FYNNEI. The CDR3 consists of 18 residues. With V trimmed by 4 bases and J by 2 bases, 14 bases remained unmatched. Methods used by the authors: Amplification of reference gene primers provided the estimated nucleated cell counts. Sequencing was performed with immunoSEQ multiplex PCR; in TCRdb, only in-frame clones are kept and a portion is missing. D and trimming come from the DNA, and the V and J calls and clone size come from that table. Among 180,000 or so clones listed, approximately 80% were seen once. Cohort allocation depended upon clinical history that participants reported. A PCR-confirmed or clinician-diagnosed COVID-19 case had contacted exposed participants within 2 weeks of entry.

Sequencing used PBMCs or T cells enriched from blood (not recorded which). The genes are TRBV2 and TRBJ2-5; TRBD2 matches at 9 bases. The clonotype comes from a man in his sixties who had been exposed to COVID-19. The CDR3 protein is CASSVIGRLAVGQETQYF. CDR3 nucleotide sequence: TGTGCCAGCAGTGTAATCGGTAGACTAGCGGTAGGGCAAGAGACCCAGTACTTC. The entire variable domain, with the rest obtained from reference TRBV2 and TRBJ2-5, is as follows: EPEVTQTPSHQVTQMGQEVILRCVPISNHLYFYWYRQILGQKVEFLVSFYNNEISEKSEIFDDQFSVERPDGSNFTLKIRSTKLEDSAMYFCASSVIGRLAVGQETQYFGPGTRLLVL.